A selection of T cell receptor beta chains follows, all from one sample in a study of early T cells in non-severe SARS-CoV-2 infection. TCRdb analysed the 5' RACE reads with MiXCR anew, one entry per CDR3 protein. The sample shows 60,000 to 75,000 distinct CDR3 sequences, roughly 12% of them seen only once. The starting material was whole blood, obtained at baseline. Receptors were obtained from an adult who was a healthcare worker with PCR-confirmed SARS-CoV-2 infection or an uninfected control (not recorded which). Both conserved end residues are part of each CDR3. A D gene is named only where the DNA matches it firmly. For some rows the clone size is stated as once, few or many, or as a class when expanded; others skip it.

D gene	V gene	clone size	J gene	CDR3 DNA	CDR3 protein
-	TRBV20-1	-	TRBJ2-1	TGCAGTGCTAGTAAGGGGTTGAGGGGATACAATGAGCAGTTCTTC	CSASKGLRGYNEQFF
-	TRBV7-9	-	TRBJ2-1	TGTGCCAGCAGCTTGGTAATAGCGGAAAACAATGAGCAGTTCTTC	CASSLVIAENNEQFF
-	TRBV6-6	many	TRBJ2-7	TGTGCCAGCAGTTACTCTGCAGGGAGACGGAGCGAGCAGTACTTC	CASSYSAGRRSEQYF
-	TRBV12-3/TRBV12-4	-	TRBJ1-1	TGTGCCAGCAGTTTAAATGAGAACACTGAAGCTTTCTTT	CASSLNENTEAFF
-	TRBV12-3/TRBV12-4	few	TRBJ1-4	TGTGCCAGCCAACGGGACGGAACAAATGAAAAACTGTTTTTT	CASQRDGTNEKLFF
TRBD1	TRBV30	few	TRBJ2-7	TGTGCCTGGAGGGGCCGGACAGGGGCTTCCTACGAGCAGTACTTC	CAWRGRTGASYEQYF
TRBD2	TRBV2	many	TRBJ2-7	TGTGCCAGCACCAAAAGGGGGGGACTAGCGGATTACGAGCAGTACTTC	CASTKRGGLADYEQYF
-	TRBV6-4	-	TRBJ2-2	TGTGCCAGCAGTGACCCCGATGGGGTGAACACCGGGGAGCTGTTTTTT	CASSDPDGVNTGELFF
-	TRBV12-3/TRBV12-4	-	TRBJ1-1	TGTGCCAGCAGGCTGGGGGGGAACACTGAAGCTTTCTTT	CASRLGGNTEAFF
-	TRBV12-3/TRBV12-4	-	TRBJ1-2	TGTGCCAGCAGTGACGGGATCTATGGCTACACCTTC	CASSDGIYGYTF
TRBD1	TRBV25-1	-	TRBJ1-1	TGTGCCAGCAGCCCCCGGACAGGGGGAACGACTGAAGCTTTCTTT	CASSPRTGGTTEAFF
TRBD2	TRBV27	few	TRBJ2-7	TGTGCCAGCTCCACGGGGCCTCTTCGGGGGGGCTCCCTGGAGCAGTACTTC	CASSTGPLRGGSLEQYF
-	TRBV20-1	-	TRBJ2-6	TGCAGTGGCGCCAGCCCTGGGGCCAACGTCCTGACTTTC	CSGASPGANVLTF
-	TRBV2	-	TRBJ2-7	TGTGCCAGCAGTGAAGCGGGGGGCTATTACGAGCAGTACTTC	CASSEAGGYYEQYF
TRBD1	TRBV10-3	few	TRBJ1-6	TGTGCCATCAGTGAACAGGGGATTTCCTATAATTCACCCCTCCACTTT	CAISEQGISYNSPLHF
-	TRBV6-1	-	TRBJ2-1	TGTGCCAGCAGTATTGCCGAACTGGTCGATGAGCAGTTCTTC	CASSIAELVDEQFF
-	TRBV3-1	few	TRBJ2-7	TGTGCCAGCAGCCAAGCTCACGAGCAGTACTTC	CASSQAHEQYF
-	TRBV7-9	-	TRBJ2-2	TGTGCCAGCAGCTTAGACCGAAACACCGGGGAGCTGTTTTTT	CASSLDRNTGELFF
-	TRBV12-3/TRBV12-4	-	TRBJ1-5	TGTGCCAGCAGGGGGGGATATAGCAATCAGCCCCAGCATTTT	CASRGGYSNQPQHF
-	TRBV27	few	TRBJ2-3	TGTGCCAGCAGTTTATCGAGACCCCTTCTCGTCACAGATACGCAGTATTTT	CASSLSRPLLVTDTQYF
TRBD1	TRBV12-3/TRBV12-4	-	TRBJ1-5	TGTGCCAGCAGTGCCCGTCCGACAGGGAACCAGCCCCAGCATTTT	CASSARPTGNQPQHF
TRBD1	TRBV12-3/TRBV12-4	many	TRBJ2-3	TGTGCCAGCAGTCCGACAGGGGTCACAGATACGCAGTATTTT	CASSPTGVTDTQYF
-	TRBV19	-	TRBJ2-3	TGTGCCAGTAGTTACACCGGGGGCGGAGGAGATACGCAGTATTTT	CASSYTGGGGDTQYF
-	TRBV15	few	TRBJ2-1	TGTGCCACCAGCCAGAGGAAGTACAATGAGCAGTTCTTC	CATSQRKYNEQFF
-	TRBV2	many	TRBJ1-1	TGTGCCAGCATCAAACGGTCGGACACCGGATCGGGCGAAGCTTTCTTT	CASIKRSDTGSGEAFF